What follows are 6 T cell receptor beta chains derived from one specimen sequenced in a study of beta chain features in type 1 diabetes. Overall study results and limits: Within each of all four CD4+ subsets, Type 1 diabetes patients had TCRB CDR3s that were moderately but significantly shorter.

Their recognized antigens are unknown. Investigators reverse transcribed all isolated RNA, so they sequenced expressed TCRB transcripts. Generated by immunoSEQ multiplex PCR, the TCRdb table keeps only in-frame clones and is missing some. This table has 100,000 to 150,000 clones, 17% appearing once. Sequences were obtained from central memory CD4+ T cells from blood. The origin of the receptors is a man between 18 and 29 years old with type 1 diabetes.

This clone was seen more than once but under ten times. The J gene is TRBJ2-7, the V gene TRBV2; D uncertain. CDR3 size: 13 residues. V lost 7 bases and J lost 3, with 13 bases in between. Germline-derived CDR1 and CDR2 are SNHLY and FYNNEI. CDR3 region: CASKNSEGYEQYF. The DNA of the CDR3 is TGTGCCAGCAAGAACAGTGAAGGCTACGAGCAGTACTTC.

About this clone itself: An end of the junction does not agree with germline; a read error may underlie this. This CDR3 is also generated by other DNA sequences in the sample. The V and J genes are TRBV28 and TRBJ2-5; D is possibly TRBD2 (5 bases). CDR3 size: 14 residues. The germline V gene has CDR1 MDHEN and CDR2 SYDVKM. CDR3 loop: CASSRGWAQATQYF. CDR3 DNA sequence: TGTGCCAGCAGCCGGGGTTGGGCCCAAGCGACCCAGTACTTC.

This clone was counted between two and nine times. Different DNA sequences within this sample yield the same CDR3. DNA for the CDR3: TGCGCCAGCAGCCAAGGCTTGTCCTACGAGCAGTACTTC. This translates into CASSQGLSYEQYF. The V and J genes are TRBV4-1 and TRBJ2-7, with D unresolved. The V gene lost 1 base and the J gene lost 1 base, with 5 bases spanning the gap. The CDR3 has 13 amino acids. The V gene's germline CDR1 is MGHRA and CDR2 YSYEKL.

This clone was seen more than once but under ten times. The gene calls are TRBV29-1 and TRBJ2-7; possible D gene TRBD1, 7 bases. In germline, CDR1 is SQVTM, CDR2 ANQGSEA. The CDR3 covers 14 residues. The V end was cut by 7 bases, the J end by 1 base, with 17 bases between. The CDR3 protein is CSALRQGGSYEQYF. Here the CDR3 DNA reads TGCAGCGCCCTCCGACAGGGAGGATCCTACGAGCAGTACTTC.

This clone was picked up many times. V is TRBV30 and J is TRBJ2-1; 9 bases agree with TRBD2. This CDR3 region has 14 residues. Germline loops: CDR1 GTSNPN, CDR2 SVGIG (reference sequence). With V trimmed by 3 bases and J by 6 bases, 6 bases remained unmatched. The CDR3: CAWRREGGGNEQFF. For the CDR3, the DNA is TGTGCCTGGAGGCGGGAGGGCGGCGGCAATGAGCAGTTCTTC.

The V and J genes are TRBV18 and TRBJ1-1, with 9 bases that match TRBD1. V lost 6 bases to trimming and J lost 7 bases; unmatched junction nucleotides: 9. Looked up from germline, CDR1 is KGHSH and CDR2 is LQKENI. The CDR3 length is 14 residues. The CDR3 loop is CASSPGQGSNEAFF. The CDR3 DNA is TGTGCCAGCTCCCCGGGACAGGGAAGCAATGAAGCTTTCTTT.